The sequence of this T cell receptor beta chain was determined in a study of T cell clones after liver transplantation. Study observations and caveats: Post-transplant time points were not standardized, so conclusions are preliminary. Migration into the graft, not deletion, may explain lost graft donor-reactive T cells. A larger donor-reactive than third-party decline suggested partial antigen-specific deletion.

For this clone: The antigen remains undetermined.

Sorting of unstimulated PBMCs yielded separate CD3+CD4+ and CD3+CD8+ fractions. Per germline, CDR1 MNHNY and CDR2 SVGAGI (reference sequence). The CDR3 has 15 residues. V shed 5 bases and J 6 bases; nucleotides not matched to a gene: 12. Sequenced by immunoSEQ multiplex PCR; TCRdb stores in-frame clones only, minus some. The repertoire holds about 85,000 clones, with roughly 80% as singletons. Source: CD4+ T cells from blood, taken 46 months after liver transplant. The TCR originated in a human patient who received a liver transplant. Certain T cells may be donor cells from the graft. The rearrangement links TRBV6-6 to TRBJ1-1; TRBD1 aligns across 7 bases. CDR3 sequence reads: CASSPYKGARAEAFF. CDR3 nucleotides: TGTGCCAGCAGTCCTTATAAGGGGGCGCGGGCTGAAGCTTTCTTT.